What follows are 29 T cell receptor beta chains derived from one specimen sequenced in a study of blood T cells in healthy people across ages. Through a sample-barcoded 5' primer and a J-beta primer mix, a second PCR was run for roughly 6 to 11 cycles. TCRdb independently ran MiXCR on the 5' RACE reads; one entry per CDR3 protein. The profile shows some 1.8 million distinct CDR3 sequences, about two fifths of them singletons. Material: blood. The receptors here all came from a human donor in good health.

The gene calls are TRBV20-1 and TRBJ2-3; D uncertain. Germline V gene lookup returns CDR1 DFQATT and CDR2 SNEGSKA (reference sequence). Trimming removed 6 bases from V and 2 bases from J, with 24 bases in between. This CDR3 is built from 17 residues. CDR3 protein: CSARPTVPDPTTDTQYF. In DNA form, the CDR3 reads TGCAGTGCGCGCCCCACCGTTCCGGACCCTACCACAGATACGCAGTATTTT.

The chain links TRBV6-5 to TRBJ1-5; D not certain. The CDR3 is 14 amino acids. Germline V gene data show CDR1 as MNHEY and CDR2 as SVGAGI. The V and J ends lost 6 bases and 3 bases respectively, with 12 bases between them. The CDR3 region is CASSSIPNNQPQHF. In nucleotides, the CDR3 is TGTGCCAGCAGCTCGATCCCCAACAATCAGCCCCAGCATTTT.

This sequence joins TRBV7-2 and TRBJ2-5; 9 positions match TRBD2. The CDR3 is made up of 14 amino acids. CDR1 is SGHTA, CDR2 FQGNSA, per germline. V dropped 3 bases and J dropped 5; count of bases not matched to a gene: 4. CDR3 DNA: TGTGCCAGCAGCTTGGGACTAGCTCCGGAGACCCAGTACTTC. It specifies CASSLGLAPETQYF.

V gene TRBV6-6 combines with J gene TRBJ1-2, with no clear D. The CDR3 covers 12 residues. In germline, CDR1 is MNHNY, CDR2 SVGAGI (reference sequence). V lost 2 bases, J lost 8 bases, and 9 bases lay in between. CDR3 DNA: TGTGCCAGCAGTTACAAGGACTGGGGCTACACCTTC. Protein product: CASSYKDWGYTF.

This clonotype was detected many times. V usage is TRBV7-9 and J usage is TRBJ1-2; D is unclear. Trimming shortened V by 5 bases and J by 5 bases, and 6 bases separated the two germline ends. This CDR3 is 11 amino acids long. CDR1 SEHNR and CDR2 FQNEAQ come from the germline V gene (reference sequence). CDR3 sequence (DNA): TGTGCCAGCAGCCTCGTTTATGGCTACACCTTC. Residues: CASSLVYGYTF.

This rearrangement joins TRBV5-1 to TRBJ2-3; the D gene is possibly TRBD1 (5 bases). This CDR3 region has 16 residues. Germline V gene data show CDR1 as SGHRS and CDR2 as YFSETQ. Deletions cut 3 bases from V and 0 bases from J, with 14 bases between. Here the CDR3 DNA reads TGCGCCAGCAGCTACCACAGGAGTCCTAGCACAGATACGCAGTATTTT. Amino acids: CASSYHRSPSTDTQYF.

Notes on this clonotype: The junction departs from germline at one end; a sequencing error may be responsible. CDR3 in amino acids: CASSLGPGTGNTVYF. For the CDR3, the DNA is TGTGCCAGCAGCTTGGGCCCGGGGACTGGAAACACCGTATATTTT. The chain is built from TRBV7-2 and TRBJ1-3; possible D gene TRBD1, 5 bases. CDR3 length equals 15 residues. The germline V gene has CDR1 SGHTA and CDR2 FQGNSA.

The J gene is TRBJ1-5, the V gene TRBV28; D is undetermined. CDR3 length: 15 amino acids. Trimming cost V 4 bases and J 0 bases, with 10 bases left between them. Germline CDR1 MDHEN, CDR2 SYDVKM. CDR3 sequence (DNA): TGTGCCAGCAGTTATGGGTCCGGTAGCAATCAGCCCCAGCATTTT. This codes for CASSYGSGSNQPQHF. Variable domain in full (rest from reference TRBV28 and TRBJ1-5): DVKVTQSSRYLVKRTGEKVFLECVQDMDHENMFWYRQDPGLGLRLIYFSYDVKMKEKGDIPEGYSVSREKKERFSLILESASTNQTSMYLCASSYGSGSNQPQHFGDGTRLSIL.

The chain uses TRBV12-3 or TRBV12-4 and TRBJ2-1, with D possibly matching TRBD2 (7 bases). The ends were cut back, 6 bases at V and 5 bases at J, with 17 bases in the middle. This CDR3 comprises 15 residues. The CDR3 bases are TGTGCCAGCAGCAACGGGGGCGGGGGCCACAATGAGCAGTTCTTC. Residues: CASSNGGGGHNEQFF.

This clonotype was found a few times. This may be a read error, as it is one base from a much larger clone. V usage is TRBV7-8 and J usage is TRBJ2-7; D is ambiguous. Looked up from germline, CDR1 is SGHVS and CDR2 is FQNEAQ. V was cut by 0 bases and J by 3 bases, with 6 bases left in between. This CDR3 has 13 amino acids. In DNA form, the CDR3 reads TGTGCCAGCAGCTTAGCGGGCCGCTACGAGCAGTACTTC. It yields the protein CASSLAGRYEQYF.

The rearrangement links TRBV12-3 or TRBV12-4 to TRBJ2-1; 11 nucleotides agree with TRBD1. There are 14 residues in the CDR3. V lost 10 bases and J lost 9; bases outside the gene matches: 11. CDR3 DNA: TGTGCCACCGGAGGACAGGGGGCTGTCGGTGAGCAGTTCTTC. Translating it yields CATGGQGAVGEQFF.

V and J are TRBV7-7 and TRBJ2-1, with D uncertain. This CDR3 spans 15 amino acids. Per the germline V gene, CDR1 is SSHAT and CDR2 is FNYEAQ (reference sequence). The V end lost 3 bases, the J end lost 3 bases, and 12 bases lay between the germline ends. This CDR3 reads CASSFGLEDYNEQFF. CDR3 nucleotides: TGTGCCAGCAGCTTCGGCCTAGAAGACTACAATGAGCAGTTCTTC.

This clonotype occurred a few times. V is TRBV20-1 and J is TRBJ2-5; 10 bases line up with TRBD1. With the DNA end fitting TRBJ2-7 better, the J assignment may be wrong. Germline V gives CDR1 DFQATT, CDR2 SNEGSKA (reference sequence). The CDR3 contains 14 residues. The CDR3 DNA reads as TGCAGTGCTAGACTACGGACAGGGGGGTACGAGCAGTACTTC. This gives the protein CSARLRTGGYEQYF.

This clonotype turned up a few times. The V call is TRBV20-1, the J call TRBJ2-7; 9 bases agree with TRBD1. The CDR3 has 15 amino acids. CDR1 and CDR2 (germline): DFQATT, SNEGSKA (reference sequence). With 3 bases clipped from V and 4 bases from J, the junction kept 10 bases outside the gene matches. CDR3 sequence: CSARDRDRVMYEQYF. In DNA form, the CDR3 reads TGCAGTGCTAGGGACCGGGACAGGGTAATGTACGAGCAGTACTTC.

This chain uses TRBV29-1 with TRBJ2-3; the D is unclear. The V gene's germline CDR1 is SQVTM and CDR2 ANQGSEA. The V gene lost 8 bases and the J gene lost 0 bases, with 15 bases spanning the gap. This CDR3 region has 14 residues. The CDR3 region is CSSRAGSSTDTQYF. The CDR3 DNA follows: TGCAGCTCCCGTGCAGGTTCTAGCACAGATACGCAGTATTTT.

This clonotype turned up a few times. CDR3 region: CASSLTGGAQGYTF. The CDR3 DNA follows: TGTGCCAGCAGCCTTACAGGGGGCGCGCAGGGCTACACCTTC. V is TRBV28 and J is TRBJ1-2; 9 bases agree with TRBD1. CDR1 is MDHEN and CDR2 is SYDVKM in the germline V gene. Losses at the gene ends were 6 bases for V and 8 bases for J; bases not matched to a gene: 10. The CDR3 has 14 amino acids.

The sample holds a few counts of this clonotype. The chain uses TRBV7-8 and TRBJ2-5; D tentatively fits TRBD1 or TRBD2 (6 bases each). Deletions cut 1 base from V and 5 bases from J, with 14 bases between. CDR1 is SGHVS, CDR2 FQNEAQ, per germline. There are 15 residues in the CDR3. The CDR3 DNA reads as TGTGCCAGCAGCTTAGACCTGGGGGGCTGGGAGACCCAGTACTTC. The encoded protein is CASSLDLGGWETQYF.

About this clonotype: The CDR3 does not close with the conserved phenylalanine or tryptophan, likely indicating a read error. V is TRBV12-3 or TRBV12-4 and J is TRBJ2-6, with D uncertain. The CDR3 is made up of 14 amino acids. The V and J ends lost 8 bases and 3 bases respectively, with 11 bases between them. This chain's CDR3 is CASVKGIGANVLTC. The CDR3 DNA reads TGTGCCAGCGTAAAAGGGATTGGGGCCAACGTCCTGACTTGC.

This chain joins TRBV27 and TRBJ1-2; D ambiguous. Trimming shortened V by 4 bases and J by 1 base, and 13 bases separated the two germline ends. Per the germline V gene, CDR1 is MNHEY and CDR2 is SMNVEV (reference sequence). The CDR3 covers 15 residues. The CDR3 region is CASSSSRQLNYGYTF. CDR3 sequence (DNA): TGTGCCAGCAGTTCAAGCAGACAACTTAACTATGGCTACACCTTC.

This clonotype was recorded a few times. The CDR3 DNA reads TGCAGTGCTAGAGTCCCAGGGGGGGACTATGGCTACACCTTC. Amino acids: CSARVPGGDYGYTF. V and J are TRBV20-1 and TRBJ1-2, with 7 bases fitting TRBD1. The junction had 5 bases not matched to a gene; V was cut back by 1 base and J by 3 bases. The V gene's germline CDR1 is DFQATT and CDR2 SNEGSKA (reference sequence). The CDR3 extends over 14 amino acids.

This clonotype was recorded a few times. The V and J genes are TRBV30 and TRBJ1-2; D uncertain. The V end was cut by 2 bases, the J end by 2 bases, with 9 bases between. Germline V gene data show CDR1 as GTSNPN and CDR2 as SVGIG (reference sequence). The CDR3 contains 13 residues. For the CDR3, the DNA is TGTGCCTGGAGTCCCGGCGCGAACTATGGCTACACCTTC. It codes for CAWSPGANYGYTF.

This clonotype has a handful of counts. The chain employs TRBV4-3 and TRBJ2-3; tentatively, D is TRBD2 (5 bases). Trimming shortened V by 0 bases and J by 0 bases, and 10 bases separated the two germline ends. Germline loops: CDR1 LGHNA, CDR2 YSLEER. The CDR3 runs 16 residues. In DNA form, the CDR3 reads TGCGCCAGCAGCCAAGATATGAGGACTAGCACAGATACGCAGTATTTT. This encodes CASSQDMRTSTDTQYF.

V is TRBV7-9 and J is TRBJ2-1, with TRBD1 as a possible D gene (5 bases). V lost 7 bases and J lost 7, with 14 bases in between. Germline lookup yields CDR1 SEHNR and CDR2 FQNEAQ (reference sequence). The CDR3 spans 13 residues. The CDR3 loop reads CASTHYRQNEQFF. CDR3 DNA: TGTGCCAGCACCCACTACCGACAGAATGAGCAGTTCTTC. Drawing the rest from reference TRBV7-9 and TRBJ2-1, the complete variable domain is DTGVSQNPRHKITKRGQNVTFRCDPISEHNRLYWYRQTLGQGPEFLTYFQNEAQLEKSRLLSDRFSAERPKGSFSTLEIQRTEQGDSAMYLCASTHYRQNEQFFGPGTRLTVL.

This clonotype has just a few counts. V and J are TRBV9 and TRBJ2-1; 7 bases match TRBD2. The CDR3 has 16 residues. The V and J ends lost 0 bases and 13 bases, in that order; junction bases with no gene match: 16. CDR1 is SGDLS, CDR2 YYNGEE, per germline. This CDR3 reads CASSVGPGLGRDPQFF. CDR3 bases: TGTGCCAGCAGCGTAGGACCTGGACTAGGACGAGATCCCCAGTTCTTC.

The CDR3 sequence: CSADTGPYEQYF. Here the CDR3 DNA reads TGCAGTGCTGACACCGGGCCCTACGAGCAGTACTTC. The rearrangement links TRBV20-1 to TRBJ2-4; D gene ambiguous. The better agreement between TRBJ2-7 and the DNA end casts doubt on the J call. The CDR3 length is 12 residues. In germline, CDR1 is DFQATT, CDR2 SNEGSKA (reference sequence).

V usage is TRBV5-1 and J usage is TRBJ2-5; D is ambiguous. CDR3 size: 14 residues. V gave up 1 base and J gave up 0 bases, with 7 bases separating them. CDR1 and CDR2 (germline): SGHRS, YFSETQ. CDR3 sequence reads: CASSLPDYQETQYF. CDR3 nucleotides: TGCGCCAGCAGCTTGCCAGATTACCAAGAGACCCAGTACTTC.

This clonotype was seen a few times. V is TRBV28 and J is TRBJ2-3; tentative D call: TRBD1 (6 bases). The CDR3 extends over 13 amino acids. Deletions cut 3 bases from V and 12 bases from J, with 16 bases between. Germline CDR1 is MDHEN and CDR2 is SYDVKM. CDR3 in amino acids: CASSLQGPPRQYF. The CDR3 DNA follows: TGTGCCAGCAGTTTGCAGGGGCCCCCGCGACAGTATTTT.

J is TRBJ2-1 and V is TRBV7-2, with D possibly matching TRBD1 (5 bases). The germline gives CDR1 SGHTA, CDR2 FQGNSA. V was cut by 5 bases and J by 7 bases, with 12 bases left in between. This CDR3 spans 13 amino acids. The CDR3, as DNA: TGTGCCAGCAGCCGTGGGGCCGGTAATGAGCAGTTCTTC. Amino acid sequence: CASSRGAGNEQFF.

The chain links TRBV6-5 to TRBJ1-2; D remains unclear. The CDR3 loop spans 12 amino acids. V was cut by 4 bases and J by 6 bases, with 9 bases left in between. Germline V gives CDR1 MNHEY, CDR2 SVGAGI. DNA of the CDR3: TGTGCCAGCAGTTGGTCCGGGGATGGCTACACCTTC. Residues: CASSWSGDGYTF.